This T cell receptor (beta chain) was sequenced in a study of blood T cell repertoires in COVID-19. Germline loops: CDR1 MNHNY, CDR2 SVGAGI (reference sequence). V lost 6 bases, J lost 0 bases, and 4 bases stayed unmatched. The CDR3 length is 14 residues. In the authors' workflow: The authors estimated nucleated cell counts from reference gene primer amplification. Profiling relied on immunoSEQ multiplex PCR, and the TCRdb table lists in-frame clones only, not all of them. V and J calls and clone size are copied from that table; D and trimming were computed from the DNA. The sample contains about 280,000 clones, around 86% of which appear only once.

The TCR was taken from a woman younger than 45 who had recovered from COVID-19. The J gene is TRBJ1-1, the V gene TRBV6-6, with TRBD1 matching over 7 bases. Sequenced material: peripheral blood. CDR3 sequence: CASSVQGLNTEAFF. In nucleotides, the CDR3 is TGTGCCAGCAGCGTACAGGGGTTGAACACTGAAGCTTTCTTT.